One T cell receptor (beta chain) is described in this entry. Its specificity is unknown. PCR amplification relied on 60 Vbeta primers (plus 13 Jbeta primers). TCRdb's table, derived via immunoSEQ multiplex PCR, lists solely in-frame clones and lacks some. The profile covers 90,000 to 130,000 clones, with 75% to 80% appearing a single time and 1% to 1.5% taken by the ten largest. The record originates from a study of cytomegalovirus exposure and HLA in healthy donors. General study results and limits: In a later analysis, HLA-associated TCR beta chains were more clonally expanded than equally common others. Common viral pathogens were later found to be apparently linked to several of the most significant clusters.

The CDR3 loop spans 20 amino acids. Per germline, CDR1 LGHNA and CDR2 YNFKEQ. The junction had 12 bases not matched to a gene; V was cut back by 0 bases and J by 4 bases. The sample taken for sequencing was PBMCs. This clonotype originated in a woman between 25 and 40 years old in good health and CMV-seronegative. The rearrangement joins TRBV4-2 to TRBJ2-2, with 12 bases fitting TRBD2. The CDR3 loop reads CASSQDLTSGGIRPTGELFF. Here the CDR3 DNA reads TGTGCCAGCAGCCAAGACCTGACTAGCGGGGGTATTCGCCCCACCGGGGAGCTGTTTTTT.